These 24 T cell receptor beta chains were sequenced from one sample in a study of CD8 T cells in ankylosing spondylitis. TCRdb reprocessed the 5' RACE reads via MiXCR and lists one record per CDR3 protein. The sample has roughly 120,000 distinct CDR3 sequences, roughly 6.6% seen once. The sample was blood, either unsorted or a sorted T cell fraction (not recorded which). All receptors derive from a male donor with ankylosing spondylitis or in good health (not recorded which).

The V call is TRBV12-3 or TRBV12-4, the J call TRBJ2-1; no clear D. V shed 4 bases and J shed 8 bases, with 6 bases lying between them. CDR3 length: 11 residues. The CDR3 here is CASSSTYEQFF. For the CDR3, the DNA is TGTGCCAGCAGTTCCACCTATGAGCAGTTCTTC.

This clonotype came up many times. J is TRBJ2-2 and V is TRBV10-3; TRBD2 matches 9 bases. CDR3 length: 19 residues. Losses at the gene ends were 8 bases for V and 2 bases for J; bases not matched to a gene: 18. From germline, CDR1 is ENHRY and CDR2 SYGVKD. The CDR3 spells CAIRSSSRLAEPNTGELFF. CDR3 nucleotides: TGTGCCATCCGATCATCGTCGAGACTAGCGGAGCCAAACACCGGGGAGCTGTTTTTT.

Many counts were recorded for this clonotype. The chain recombines TRBV5-1 with TRBJ2-7; 11 nucleotides match TRBD2. Unmatched junction bases numbered 4, after V lost 0 bases and J lost 2 bases. The CDR3 length is 16 residues. Germline V gene lookup returns CDR1 SGHRS and CDR2 YFSETQ. Here the CDR3 DNA reads TGCGCCAGCAGCTTGGTCCCTAGCGGGAGGCCCTACGAGCAGTACTTC. This encodes CASSLVPSGRPYEQYF.

There are many counts of this clonotype. DNA for the CDR3: TGTGCCAGCTCACCAGCGGCACTAGCGAACACAGATACGCAGTATTTT. It is translated as CASSPAALANTDTQYF. V and J are TRBV18 and TRBJ2-3; 7 nucleotides align to TRBD2. With 2 bases clipped from V and 2 bases from J, the junction kept 7 bases outside the gene matches. CDR3 size: 16 residues. Germline values: CDR1 KGHSH, CDR2 LQKENI.

This clonotype was detected only a few times. The chain combines TRBV30 with TRBJ2-7; D might be TRBD1 or TRBD2, each matching 5 bases. V gave up 2 bases and J gave up 4 bases, with 12 bases separating them. CDR1 is GTSNPN and CDR2 is SVGIG in the germline V gene (reference sequence). CDR3 length: 13 residues. CDR3 nucleotides: TGTGCCTGGAGTTTCCCAGGGAGTTACGAGCAGTACTTC. Translation gives CAWSFPGSYEQYF.

This clonotype was seen ten or more times. The CDR3 nucleotides are TGTGCCAGCAGTGGAGAGCGCTCAGATACGCAGTATTTT. Residues: CASSGERSDTQYF. The V gene is TRBV2, the J gene TRBJ2-3, with unresolved D. V was clipped by 4 bases and J by 4 bases, with 9 bases between them. The V gene's germline CDR1 is SNHLY and CDR2 FYNNEI. The CDR3 totals 13 residues. The entire variable domain, with the rest obtained from reference TRBV2 and TRBJ2-3, is as follows: EPEVTQTPSHQVTQMGQEVILRCVPISNHLYFYWYRQILGQKVEFLVSFYNNEISEKSEIFDDQFSVERPDGSNFTLKIRSTKLEDSAMYFCASSGERSDTQYFGPGTRLTVL.

This clonotype was found many times. This chain joins TRBV20-1 and TRBJ2-5; 7 bases line up with TRBD2. Germline lookup yields CDR1 DFQATT and CDR2 SNEGSKA (reference sequence). The ends lost 3 bases at V and 2 bases at J; junction bases unmatched: 15. The CDR3 runs to 17 residues. The CDR3 DNA follows: TGCAGTGCTAGTTTTGTCTTCGCGCTAGCGGATCAAGAGACCCAGTACTTC. It codes for CSASFVFALADQETQYF.

Remarks on this clonotype: A clone one base away is much larger, so this may be a read error. The CDR3 region is CASSLNQDTQYF. DNA of the CDR3: TGTGCCAGCAGCTTAAATCAAGATACGCAGTATTTT. This chain links TRBV7-3 with TRBJ2-3, with unresolved D. Germline CDR1 and CDR2: SGHTA and FQGTGA. The CDR3 loop spans 12 amino acids. Trimming shortened V by 1 base and J by 5 bases, and 4 bases separated the two germline ends.

Many counts were recorded for this clonotype. V and J are TRBV5-1 and TRBJ2-2, with D perhaps given as TRBD1 or TRBD2 (5 bases each). CDR3 length equals 17 residues. Germline CDR1 SGHRS, CDR2 YFSETQ. The ends were cut back, 3 bases at V and 2 bases at J, with 17 bases in the middle. The CDR3, as DNA: TGCGCCAGCAGCTGGTCCTCGGGACCGTTAAACACCGGGGAGCTGTTTTTT. Its translation: CASSWSSGPLNTGELFF.

This clonotype was counted many times. The V gene is TRBV6-1, the J gene TRBJ1-2; 9 nucleotides line up with TRBD1. Germline assignment: CDR1 MNHNS and CDR2 SASEGT. The CDR3 consists of 14 residues. The V gene end was trimmed by 7 bases and the J gene end by 0 bases; junction bases not matched to a gene: 3. The CDR3 is CASNDRGANYGYTF. The CDR3 DNA follows: TGTGCCAGCAACGACAGGGGGGCTAACTATGGCTACACCTTC.

This clonotype was counted many times. This rearrangement joins TRBV12-3 or TRBV12-4 to TRBJ2-7; no clear D. V lost 0 bases to trimming and J lost 0 bases, with 12 bases between them. This CDR3 has 16 residues. This CDR3 reads CASSLAPAKSSYEQYF. CDR3 nucleotides: TGTGCCAGCAGTTTAGCTCCTGCGAAGAGCTCCTACGAGCAGTACTTC.

This clonotype was picked up many times. The chain uses TRBV7-2 and TRBJ2-1; D is possibly TRBD2 (6 bases). V lost 5 bases and J lost 0, with 14 bases in between. The CDR3 has 16 residues. CDR1 and CDR2 (germline): SGHTA, FQGNSA. The CDR3 sequence is CASSLSGQGSYNEQFF. DNA for the CDR3: TGTGCCAGCAGCCTAAGCGGGCAGGGCTCCTACAATGAGCAGTTCTTC.

This clonotype was detected many times. The chain combines TRBV5-1 with TRBJ1-1; D is unresolved. Germline CDR1 is SGHRS and CDR2 is YFSETQ. The CDR3 sequence is 14 residues long. V lost 4 bases to trimming and J lost 0 bases, with 10 bases between them. Here the CDR3 reads CASSPEGLNTEAFF. CDR3 coding DNA: TGCGCCAGCAGCCCCGAAGGGCTGAACACTGAAGCTTTCTTT.

This clonotype was picked up many times. The chain links TRBV14 to TRBJ2-1, with 8 bases aligning to TRBD2. The CDR3 is 15 residues long. Unmatched junction bases numbered 6, after V lost 2 bases and J lost 6 bases. In germline, CDR1 is SGHDN, CDR2 FVKESK. The CDR3 spells CASSQPGGVRNEQFF. The CDR3, as DNA: TGTGCCAGCAGCCAACCCGGGGGGGTCCGCAATGAGCAGTTCTTC. Combining the CDR3 with reference TRBV14 and TRBJ2-1 gives the whole variable domain EAGVTQFPSHSVIEKGQTVTLRCDPISGHDNLYWYRRVMGKEIKFLLHFVKESKQDESGMPNNRFLAERTGGTYSTLKVQPAELEDSGVYFCASSQPGGVRNEQFFGPGTRLTVL.

This clonotype turned up a few times. The chain carries TRBV7-9 and TRBJ2-1; TRBD1 matches 8 bases. J was trimmed by 4 bases and V by 2 bases; bases with no gene match: 4. The CDR3 consists of 15 residues. Germline CDR1 is SEHNR and CDR2 is FQNEAQ (reference sequence). This CDR3 is CASSLQGAQYNEQFF. The CDR3 DNA sequence: TGTGCCAGCAGCTTACAGGGGGCCCAATACAATGAGCAGTTCTTC.

Many counts were recorded for this clonotype. The gene calls are TRBV20-1 and TRBJ2-5; perhaps TRBD1 as D (5 bases). Trimming removed 1 base at V and 2 bases at J, with 11 bases between. CDR3 size: 14 residues. Germline assignment: CDR1 DFQATT and CDR2 SNEGSKA (reference sequence). CDR3: CSARADSAQETQYF. The CDR3 DNA reads as TGCAGTGCTAGAGCCGACAGCGCACAAGAGACCCAGTACTTC.

This clonotype was seen repeatedly, ten times or more. This chain uses TRBV5-1 with TRBJ1-2; D is uncertain. V was shortened by 0 bases and J by 5 bases, with 8 bases between the two germline ends. This CDR3 is 13 amino acids long. Germline V gives CDR1 SGHRS, CDR2 YFSETQ. DNA of the CDR3: TGCGCCAGCAGCTTGGACGTCTCGTATGGCTACACCTTC. Its translation is CASSLDVSYGYTF.

As concerns this clonotype: Compared with germline, one end of the junction differs, possibly owing to a read error. This chain links TRBV5-6 with TRBJ2-2; TRBD2 is a possible D gene (6 bases). The germline V gene has CDR1 SGHDT and CDR2 YYEEEE. The CDR3 has 16 residues. The CDR3 coding sequence is TGTGCCAGCAGCTGGGGACCGAATGCGAACACCGGGGAGGTGTTTTTT. Translation: CASSWGPNANTGEVFF.

This clonotype was seen many times. V is TRBV5-1 and J is TRBJ1-6; D unresolved. Germline loops: CDR1 SGHRS, CDR2 YFSETQ. The CDR3 totals 14 residues. Trimming left V 0 bases short and J 7 bases short, with 8 bases between. CDR3 in DNA: TGCGCCAGCAGCTTGGCTTTCCTGAATTCACCCCTCCACTTT. It yields the protein CASSLAFLNSPLHF.

There are many counts of this clonotype. The chain uses TRBV15 and TRBJ1-2; D may be TRBD1 (5 bases). Germline assignment: CDR1 LNHNV and CDR2 YYDKDF (reference sequence). V gave up 0 bases and J gave up 8 bases, with 10 bases separating them. There are 13 residues in the CDR3. The CDR3 DNA follows: TGTGCCACCAGCAGAGATGGGGGTAGGGGCTACACCTTC. It encodes CATSRDGGRGYTF.

This clonotype appeared many times. This chain joins TRBV20-1 and TRBJ2-5; D call uncertain. Trimming stripped 6 bases from V and 5 bases from J, with 16 bases between. The CDR3 sequence is 13 residues long. CDR1 and CDR2 from the germline V gene are DFQATT and SNEGSKA (reference sequence). The CDR3 loop reads CSAPPRPTETQYF. The CDR3 region has the DNA TGCAGTGCACCCCCAAGACCCACGGAGACCCAGTACTTC.

On this clonotype: This may arise from a read error, as a much more abundant clone is one base away. This chain joins TRBV3-1 and TRBJ2-1, with D maybe TRBD2 (6 bases). The CDR3 runs 15 residues. From germline, CDR1 is LGHDT and CDR2 YNNKEL (reference sequence). This CDR3 is CACSPMEGPYNEQFF. Written as DNA, the CDR3 is TGTGCCTGCAGCCCTATGGAGGGTCCATACAATGAGCAGTTCTTC.

This clonotype was counted between two and nine times. V and J are TRBV5-1 and TRBJ2-7, with 12 bases aligning to TRBD1. Germline V lookup: CDR1 SGHRS, CDR2 YFSETQ. The CDR3 spans 14 residues. The J segment lost 3 bases and the V segment lost 4 bases, leaving 2 bases of the junction unmatched. This CDR3 reads CASSGTGGVYEQYF. The DNA of the CDR3 is TGCGCCAGCAGCGGGACAGGGGGCGTCTACGAGCAGTACTTC.

This clonotype was picked up many times. The chain is built from TRBV5-1 and TRBJ2-7, with TRBD1 matching 10 bases. CDR1 and CDR2 from the germline V gene are SGHRS and YFSETQ. J gave up 6 bases and V 0 bases, and 3 bases lay outside the gene matches. This CDR3 has 14 amino acids. CDR3 DNA: TGCGCCAGCAGCTTGGGGACAGGGGGTCTCGAGCAGTACTTC. Translated: CASSLGTGGLEQYF.